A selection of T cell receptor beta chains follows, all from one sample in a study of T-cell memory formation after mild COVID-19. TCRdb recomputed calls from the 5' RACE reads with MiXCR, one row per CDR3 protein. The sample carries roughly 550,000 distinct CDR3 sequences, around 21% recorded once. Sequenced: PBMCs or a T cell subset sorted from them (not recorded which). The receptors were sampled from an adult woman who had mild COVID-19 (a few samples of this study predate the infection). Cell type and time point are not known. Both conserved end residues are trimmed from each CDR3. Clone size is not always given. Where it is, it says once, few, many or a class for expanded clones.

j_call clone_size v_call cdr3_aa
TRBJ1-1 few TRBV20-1 SAVPVERMNTEAF
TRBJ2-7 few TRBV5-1 ASSTGLAGGGQRTYEQY
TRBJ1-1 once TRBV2 ASRGGRDTEAF
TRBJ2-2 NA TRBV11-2 ASSPIGELF
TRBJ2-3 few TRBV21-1 ASSKVPARSHTQY
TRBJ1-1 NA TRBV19 ASSMPSLGNTEAF
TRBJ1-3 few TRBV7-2 ASSFQWDRGNTIY
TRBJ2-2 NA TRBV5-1 ASSRDRQGWPGELF
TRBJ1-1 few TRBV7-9 ASGQRNTEAF
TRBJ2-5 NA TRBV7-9 ASSPGHRETQY
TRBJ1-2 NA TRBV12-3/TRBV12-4 ASSLAPQGNYGYT
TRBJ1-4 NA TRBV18 ASSPNRAGSEKLF
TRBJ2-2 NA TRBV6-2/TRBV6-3 ASSWSGTRTGELF
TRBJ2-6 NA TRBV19 ASSMRGTGANVLT
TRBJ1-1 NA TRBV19 ASSHGSGREAF
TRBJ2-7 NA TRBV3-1 ASSQDWGGSPYEQY
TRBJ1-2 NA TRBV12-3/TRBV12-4 ASSLPGRVRGYT
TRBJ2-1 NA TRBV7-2 ASRLTRGTYNEQF
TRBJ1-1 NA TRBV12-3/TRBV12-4 ASSLSDNGNTEAF
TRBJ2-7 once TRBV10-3 AISVSGQIKNEQY
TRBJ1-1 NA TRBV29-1 SVEGGRGNTEAF
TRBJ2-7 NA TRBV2 ASTESRLAQKGVYEQY
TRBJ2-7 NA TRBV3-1 ASSPTSGRTYEQY
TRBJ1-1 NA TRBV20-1 SARDSNTEAF
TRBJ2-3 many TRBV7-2 ASSVKTGGGRTDTQY
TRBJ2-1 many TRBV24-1 ATSGRRGLAGTTSSYNEQF
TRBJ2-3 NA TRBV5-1 ASSPRFLAGVTDTQY
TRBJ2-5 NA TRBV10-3 AISGERRGSQETQY
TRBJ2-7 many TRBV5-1 ASSLSPTYEQY
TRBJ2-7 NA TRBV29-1 SVSGTSGGYEQY